This TCR beta chain was identified during a study of CD8 T cells in Susac syndrome (dated by TCRdb to about 2019). About the study as a whole: Among the Susac syndrome patients who were sequenced, clinically active disease was present in roughly six and clinical remission was observed in roughly eight. Clonality of the CD8+ T cell repertoire was compared between about a dozen healthy donors, approximately 14 Susac syndrome patients and some 15 multiple sclerosis patients. The study used repertoire sequencing to test whether antigen drove CD8+ T cell activation and differentiation in Susac syndrome. At the time of blood withdrawal, Susac syndrome patients were either therapy-naive, taking corticosteroids (with some also receiving IVIg), or on IVIg alone.

RNA was extracted using the RNeasy kit, and about 0.45 to 1 ug of the RNA was reverse transcribed with random hexamers. The immunoSEQ multiplex PCR assay, covering 54 Vbeta and 13 Jbeta segments, was used to amplify TCR beta CDR3 regions. To correct PCR amplification bias, a synthetic template baseline was used for both primer optimization and computational correction. Per the authors' processing: Reads were annotated to V, D and J genes per IMGT and analyzed with immunoSEQ Analyzer, keeping only productive sequences. To calculate clonality, Shannon entropy was normalized by log2 of the number of productive unique sequences and then subtracted from one. For each patient and control, public and private clones were evaluated within the 100 most prevalent clones. A clone was defined as Susac-specific if it was absent from the healthy and MS cohorts, from 950 to 1,300 published viral clones and from other ImmuneACCESS disease sequences. TCRdb took the public reads, trimmed them with fastp at Q25, ran MiXCR for clone calling and kept in-frame beta chains. Duplicate CDR3 protein sequences are folded into a single record with the most common DNA and genes. V and J calls and clone size were set by TCRdb, not the authors. In this sample the table shows about 150,000 distinct CDR3 sequences, 85% to 95% of which occur a single time. Over 0.15% of the sample comes from the top ten.

Overall results and qualifications from the work: The number of individuals in the TCR sequencing and HLA analysis was acknowledged as relatively small. Some 15 and five Susac-specific public clones were found in the total CD8+ and CD8+ TEMRA repertoires, respectively. Clonal expansion was seen in Susac syndrome CD8+ repertoires, peaking in CD8+ TEMRA cells and being greater in clinically active patients than in remitting ones.

High-throughput TCR beta sequencing profiled peripheral blood CD8+ and CD4+ T cells from healthy donors, Susac syndrome patients and multiple sclerosis patients. The Susac syndrome patients fulfilled recently defined diagnostic criteria for either definite or probable disease. Bulk CD8+ and CD4+ T cells were purified by magnetic negative isolation, whereas CD8+ TEMRA cells were enriched by FACS. Blood was collected in EDTA tubes and processed within 24 hours, with PBMCs isolated through density gradient centrifugation. PBMCs destined for TCR sequencing were cryopreserved in liquid nitrogen and later thawed in a 37 °C water bath. The sorted or isolated CD4+, CD8+ and CD8+ TEMRA cells reached a purity of at least 90%. Comments on this clonotype: Its specific antigen is unknown. Base qualities were left out, and no much larger clone turns up one base away.

From cysteine to phenylalanine, the CDR3 is 12 amino acids long. Here the CDR3 DNA is all that survives: 36 bases in frame from base 1. The germline ends are 8 bases apart after V is trimmed by 2 bases and J by 8 bases. Taken from the germline V gene, the CDR1 and CDR2 loops are SGDLS and YYNGEE. The V and J genes are TRBV9 and TRBJ2-1; no D gene call is confident. The receptor was derived from a human donor with Susac syndrome. The sample was CD8+ T cells from PBMCs. CDR3 protein: CASSVYADEQFF. The sequenced DNA: TGTGCCAGCAGCGTTTATGCGGATGAGCAGTTCTTC.